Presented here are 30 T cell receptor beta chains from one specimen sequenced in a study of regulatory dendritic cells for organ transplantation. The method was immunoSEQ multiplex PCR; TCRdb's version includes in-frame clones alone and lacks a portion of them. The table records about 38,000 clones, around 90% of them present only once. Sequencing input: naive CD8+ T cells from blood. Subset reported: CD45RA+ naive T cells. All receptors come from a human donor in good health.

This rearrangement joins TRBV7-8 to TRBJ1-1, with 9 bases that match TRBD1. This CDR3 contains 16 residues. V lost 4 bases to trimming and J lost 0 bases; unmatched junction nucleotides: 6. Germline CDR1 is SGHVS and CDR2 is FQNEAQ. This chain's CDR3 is CASSSDRGRMNTEAFF. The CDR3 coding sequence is TGTGCCAGCAGCTCCGACAGGGGGAGGATGAACACTGAAGCTTTCTTT.

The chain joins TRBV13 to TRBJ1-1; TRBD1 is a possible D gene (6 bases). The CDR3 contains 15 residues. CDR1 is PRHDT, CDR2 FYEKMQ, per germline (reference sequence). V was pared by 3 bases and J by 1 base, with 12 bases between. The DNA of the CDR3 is TGTGCCAGCAGCTTCCCCGGGACACAGAACACTGAAGCTTTCTTT. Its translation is CASSFPGTQNTEAFF.

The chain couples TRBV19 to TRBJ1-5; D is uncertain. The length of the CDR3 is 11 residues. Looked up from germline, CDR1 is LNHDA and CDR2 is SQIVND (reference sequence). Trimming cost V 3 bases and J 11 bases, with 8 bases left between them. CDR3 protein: CASSIGLAQHF. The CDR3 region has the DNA TGTGCCAGTAGTATTGGTCTGGCCCAGCATTTT.

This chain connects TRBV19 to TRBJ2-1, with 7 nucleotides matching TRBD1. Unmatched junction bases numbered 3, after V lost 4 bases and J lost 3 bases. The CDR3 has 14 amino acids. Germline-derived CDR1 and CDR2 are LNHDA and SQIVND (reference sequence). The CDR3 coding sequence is TGTGCCAGTAGTACACGGGACAGCTACAATGAGCAGTTCTTC. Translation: CASSTRDSYNEQFF.

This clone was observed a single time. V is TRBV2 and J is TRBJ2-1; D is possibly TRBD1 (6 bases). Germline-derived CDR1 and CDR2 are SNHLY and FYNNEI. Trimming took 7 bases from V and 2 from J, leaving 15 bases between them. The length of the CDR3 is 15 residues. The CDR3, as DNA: TGTGCCAGCAAAAGGGACACACGCGCCTACAATGAGCAGTTCTTC. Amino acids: CASKRDTRAYNEQFF.

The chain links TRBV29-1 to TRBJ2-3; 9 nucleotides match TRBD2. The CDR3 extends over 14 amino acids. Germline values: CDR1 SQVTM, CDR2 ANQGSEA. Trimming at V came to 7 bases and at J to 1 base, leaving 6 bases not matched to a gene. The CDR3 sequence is CSAAREGRTDTQYF. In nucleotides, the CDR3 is TGCAGCGCTGCGCGGGAGGGCCGCACAGATACGCAGTATTTT.

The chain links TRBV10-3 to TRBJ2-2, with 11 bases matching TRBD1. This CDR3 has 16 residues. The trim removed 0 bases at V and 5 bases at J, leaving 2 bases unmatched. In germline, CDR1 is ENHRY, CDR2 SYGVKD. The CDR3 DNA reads TGTGCCATCAGTGAGTCCGGGACAGGGGGAACCGGGGAGCTGTTTTTT. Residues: CAISESGTGGTGELFF.

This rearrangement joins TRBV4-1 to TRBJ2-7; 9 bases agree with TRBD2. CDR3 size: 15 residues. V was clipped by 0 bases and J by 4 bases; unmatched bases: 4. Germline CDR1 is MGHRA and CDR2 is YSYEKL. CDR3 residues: CASSQEKREVYEQYF. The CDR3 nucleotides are TGCGCCAGCAGCCAAGAGAAGCGGGAGGTTTACGAGCAGTACTTC.

For the CDR3, the DNA is TGCGCCAGCAGCCAAGAGTGGGAGGCAGGGTGGGAGACCCAGTACTTC. Its protein is CASSQEWEAGWETQYF. The V call is TRBV4-1, the J call TRBJ2-5; the D gene is possibly TRBD2 (6 bases). Trimming cost V 0 bases and J 5 bases, with 16 bases left between them. The CDR3 totals 16 residues. Germline values: CDR1 MGHRA, CDR2 YSYEKL.

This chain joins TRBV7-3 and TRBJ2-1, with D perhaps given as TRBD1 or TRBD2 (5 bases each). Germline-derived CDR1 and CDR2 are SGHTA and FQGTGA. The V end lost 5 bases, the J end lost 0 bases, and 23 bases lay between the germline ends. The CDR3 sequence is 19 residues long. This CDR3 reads CASSPHPAWGSSSYNEQFF. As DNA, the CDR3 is TGTGCCAGCAGCCCACACCCAGCCTGGGGGAGTAGCTCCTACAATGAGCAGTTCTTC.

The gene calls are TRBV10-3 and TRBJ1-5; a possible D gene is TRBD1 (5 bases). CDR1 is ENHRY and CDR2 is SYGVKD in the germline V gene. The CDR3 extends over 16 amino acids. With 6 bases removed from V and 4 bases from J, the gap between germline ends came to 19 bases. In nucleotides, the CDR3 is TGTGCCATCAGCGATGAGCCGGGACCGACGAATCAGCCCCAGCATTTT. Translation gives CAISDEPGPTNQPQHF.

CDR3 amino acids: CASRRDRGFSETQYF. CDR3 DNA sequence: TGTGCCAGCAGGAGGGACAGGGGATTTTCAGAGACCCAGTACTTC. V usage is TRBV2 and J usage is TRBJ2-5; 10 bases fit TRBD1. CDR3 size: 15 residues. Germline lookup yields CDR1 SNHLY and CDR2 FYNNEI. Germline trimming cut 6 bases from V and 4 bases from J; bases unmatched to any gene: 8.

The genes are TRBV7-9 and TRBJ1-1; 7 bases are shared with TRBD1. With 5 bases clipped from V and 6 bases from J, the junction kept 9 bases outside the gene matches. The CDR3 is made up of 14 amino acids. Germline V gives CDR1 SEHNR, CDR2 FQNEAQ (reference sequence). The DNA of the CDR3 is TGTGCCAGCAGCCGAAACACAGGGGATCCTGAAGCTTTCTTT. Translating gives CASSRNTGDPEAFF. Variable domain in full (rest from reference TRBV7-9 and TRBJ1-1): DTGVSQNPRHKITKRGQNVTFRCDPISEHNRLYWYRQTLGQGPEFLTYFQNEAQLEKSRLLSDRFSAERPKGSFSTLEIQRTEQGDSAMYLCASSRNTGDPEAFFGQGTRLTVV.

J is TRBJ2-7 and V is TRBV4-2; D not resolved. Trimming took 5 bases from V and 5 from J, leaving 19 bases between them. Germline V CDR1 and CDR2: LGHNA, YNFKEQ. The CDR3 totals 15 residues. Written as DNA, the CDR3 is TGTGCCAGCAGCAGTCCGGGCAGCGCCGAAGACGAGCAGTACTTC. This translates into CASSSPGSAEDEQYF.

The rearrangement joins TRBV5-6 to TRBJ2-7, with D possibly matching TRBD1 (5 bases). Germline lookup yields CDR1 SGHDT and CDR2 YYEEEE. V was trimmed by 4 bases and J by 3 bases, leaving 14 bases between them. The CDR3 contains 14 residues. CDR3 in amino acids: CASSLDSVGYEQYF. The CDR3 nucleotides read TGTGCCAGCAGCCTTGACAGTGTGGGCTACGAGCAGTACTTC.

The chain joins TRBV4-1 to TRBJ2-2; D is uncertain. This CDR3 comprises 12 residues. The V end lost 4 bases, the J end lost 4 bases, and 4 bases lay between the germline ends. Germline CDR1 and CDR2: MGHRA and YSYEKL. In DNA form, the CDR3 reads TGCGCCAGCAGCCCCCCCACCGGGGAGCTGTTTTTT. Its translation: CASSPPTGELFF.

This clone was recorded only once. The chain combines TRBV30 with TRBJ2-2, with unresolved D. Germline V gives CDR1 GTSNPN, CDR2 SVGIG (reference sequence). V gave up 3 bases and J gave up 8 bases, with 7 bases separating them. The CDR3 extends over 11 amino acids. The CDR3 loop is CAWSPGGELFF. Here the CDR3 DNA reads TGTGCCTGGAGCCCCGGGGGGGAGCTGTTTTTT.

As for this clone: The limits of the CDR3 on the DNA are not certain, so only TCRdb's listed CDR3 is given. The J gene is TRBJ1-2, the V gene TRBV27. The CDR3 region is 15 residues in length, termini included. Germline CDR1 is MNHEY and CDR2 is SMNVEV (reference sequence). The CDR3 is CASSTSGDRRGGYTF.

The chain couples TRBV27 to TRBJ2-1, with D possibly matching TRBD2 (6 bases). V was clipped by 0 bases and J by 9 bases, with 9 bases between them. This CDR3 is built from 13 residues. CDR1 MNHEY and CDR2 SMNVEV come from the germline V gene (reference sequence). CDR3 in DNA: TGTGCCAGCAGTTTATCGGACTACTCTGAGCAGTTCTTC. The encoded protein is CASSLSDYSEQFF.

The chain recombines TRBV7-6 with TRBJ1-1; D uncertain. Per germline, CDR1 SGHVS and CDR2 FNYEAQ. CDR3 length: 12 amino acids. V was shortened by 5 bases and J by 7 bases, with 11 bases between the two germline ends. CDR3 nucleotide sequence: TGTGCCAGCAGCCGCGGCACGAATGAAGCTTTCTTT. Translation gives CASSRGTNEAFF.

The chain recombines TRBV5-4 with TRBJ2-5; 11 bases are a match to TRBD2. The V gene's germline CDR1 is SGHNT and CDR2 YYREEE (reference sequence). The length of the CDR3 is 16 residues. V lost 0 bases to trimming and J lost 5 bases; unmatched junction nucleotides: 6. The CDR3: CASSLELAGAGETQYF. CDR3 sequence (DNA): TGTGCCAGCAGCTTGGAACTAGCGGGGGCCGGGGAGACCCAGTACTTC.

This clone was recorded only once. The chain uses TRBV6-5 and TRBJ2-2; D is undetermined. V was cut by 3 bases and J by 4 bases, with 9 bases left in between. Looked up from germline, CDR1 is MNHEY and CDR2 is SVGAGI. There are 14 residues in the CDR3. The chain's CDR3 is CASSYGAATGELFF. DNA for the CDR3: TGTGCCAGCAGTTATGGCGCAGCCACCGGGGAGCTGTTTTTT.

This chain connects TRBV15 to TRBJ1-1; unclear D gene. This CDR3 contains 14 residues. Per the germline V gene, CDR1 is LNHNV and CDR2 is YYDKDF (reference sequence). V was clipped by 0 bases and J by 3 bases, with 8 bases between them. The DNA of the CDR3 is TGTGCCACCAGCAGAGAAGGACCTTACACTGAAGCTTTCTTT. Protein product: CATSREGPYTEAFF.

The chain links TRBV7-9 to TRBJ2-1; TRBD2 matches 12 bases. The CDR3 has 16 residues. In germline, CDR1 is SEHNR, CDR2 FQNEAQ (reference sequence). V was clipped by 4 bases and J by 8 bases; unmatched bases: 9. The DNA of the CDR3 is TGTGCCAGCAGCTCGACTAGCGGGAGCGGTCGCGATGAGCAGTTCTTC. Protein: CASSSTSGSGRDEQFF.

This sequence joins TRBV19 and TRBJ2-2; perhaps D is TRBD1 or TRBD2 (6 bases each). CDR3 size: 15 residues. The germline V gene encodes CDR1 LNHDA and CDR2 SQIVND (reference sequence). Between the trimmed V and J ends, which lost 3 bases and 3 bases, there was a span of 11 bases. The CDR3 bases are TGTGCCAGTAGTATCACAGGGACTTACACCGGGGAGCTGTTTTTT. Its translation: CASSITGTYTGELFF.

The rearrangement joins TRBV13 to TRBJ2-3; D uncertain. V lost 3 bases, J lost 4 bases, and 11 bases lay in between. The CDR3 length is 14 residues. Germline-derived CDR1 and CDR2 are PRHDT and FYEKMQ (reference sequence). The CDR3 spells CASSFANSPDTQYF. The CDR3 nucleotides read TGTGCCAGCAGCTTTGCGAATAGCCCAGATACGCAGTATTTT.

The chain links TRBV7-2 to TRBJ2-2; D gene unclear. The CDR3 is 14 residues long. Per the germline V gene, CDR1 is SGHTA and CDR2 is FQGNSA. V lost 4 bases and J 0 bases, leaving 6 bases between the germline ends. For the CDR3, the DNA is TGTGCCAGCAGCTGGGGTCCGAACACCGGGGAGCTGTTTTTT. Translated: CASSWGPNTGELFF. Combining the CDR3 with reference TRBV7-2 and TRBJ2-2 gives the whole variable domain GAGVSQSPSNKVTEKGKDVELRCDPISGHTALYWYRQSLGQGLEFLIYFQGNSAPDKSGLPSDRFSAERTGGSVSTLTIQRTQQEDSAVYLCASSWGPNTGELFFGEGSRLTVL.

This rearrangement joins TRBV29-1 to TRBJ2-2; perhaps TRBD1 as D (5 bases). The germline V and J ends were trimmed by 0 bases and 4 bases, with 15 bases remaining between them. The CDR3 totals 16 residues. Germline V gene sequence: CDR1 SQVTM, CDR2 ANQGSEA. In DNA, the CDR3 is TGCAGCGTTGAAGATCTTTGGCAGGGATCCACCGGGGAGCTGTTTTTT. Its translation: CSVEDLWQGSTGELFF.

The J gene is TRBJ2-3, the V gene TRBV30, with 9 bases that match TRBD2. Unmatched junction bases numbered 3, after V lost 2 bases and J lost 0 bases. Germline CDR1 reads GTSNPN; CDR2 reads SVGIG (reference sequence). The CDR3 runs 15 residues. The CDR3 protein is CAWSSTSGSTDTQYF. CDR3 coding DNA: TGTGCCTGGAGTTCGACTAGCGGCAGCACAGATACGCAGTATTTT.

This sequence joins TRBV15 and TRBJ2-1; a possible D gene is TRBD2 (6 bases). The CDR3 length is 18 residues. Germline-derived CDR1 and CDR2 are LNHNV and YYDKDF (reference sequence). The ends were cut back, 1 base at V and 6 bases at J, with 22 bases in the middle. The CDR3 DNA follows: TGTGCCACCAGCAGAGGTCCCTTGGCGGGCGGGGAAGCCAATGAGCAGTTCTTC. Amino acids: CATSRGPLAGGEANEQFF. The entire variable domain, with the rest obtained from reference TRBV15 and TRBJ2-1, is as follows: DAMVIQNPRYQVTQFGKPVTLSCSQTLNHNVMYWYQQKSSQAPKLLFHYYDKDFNNEADTPDNFQSRRPNTSFCFLDIRSPGLGDTAMYLCATSRGPLAGGEANEQFFGPGTRLTVL.